The clone carrying this T cell receptor (beta chain) was found many times. No antigen is known for it. The data stem from a study of T cell repertoires in cytomegalovirus infection. On the study more broadly: It was the public TCR beta signatures that indicated both CMV infection and matching HLA type.

V was shortened by 5 bases and J by 1 base, with 7 bases between the two germline ends. The V gene's germline CDR1 is LNHDA and CDR2 SQIVND (reference sequence). This CDR3 spans 13 amino acids. One entry per CDR3 protein results from TCRdb running MiXCR on the reads. The sample contains 40,000 to 50,000 distinct CDR3 sequences, approximately 22% of which appear only once. Whole-study results and caveats: Public TCR beta family frequency separated CMV-and-HLA carriers, including in an independent cohort. HLA-C-restricted CMV-specific TCR beta clonotypes prevailed in the ex vivo response.

The chain links TRBV19 to TRBJ2-3, with no clear D. The receptor was derived from a human donor in good health (CMV status not recorded). Some clones in this sample may be carry-over from other donors' samples. Sequencing used PBMCs, sequenced either directly or after in vitro stimulation (not recorded which). CDR3 in DNA: TGTGCCAGTAGTCCCCCGGGCACAGATACGCAGTATTTT. As protein: CASSPPGTDTQYF.